Listed below are T cell receptor beta chains from one sample, sequenced in a study of memory CD4+ T cells and cytomegalovirus serostatus. Data came from immunoSEQ multiplex PCR; TCRdb stores just in-frame clones and leaves some out. The data show tens of thousands of clones, approximately 81% seen once. Material: memory CD4+ T cells from blood. The source is an adult in good health and CMV-seronegative. Both conserved end residues are trimmed from each CDR3.

j_gene: TRBJ2-7; v_gene: TRBV5-1; CDR3aa: ASSSQGASSYEQY
j_gene: TRBJ2-7; v_gene: TRBV11-2; CDR3aa: ASSSNSPLRTAVEQY
j_gene: TRBJ2-5; v_gene: TRBV11-2; CDR3aa: ASSFTGSGTQY
j_gene: TRBJ2-3; v_gene: TRBV9; CDR3aa: ASSVDGDMTDTQY
j_gene: TRBJ2-7; v_gene: TRBV11-1; CDR3aa: ASSSGLAGEQY
j_gene: TRBJ1-4; v_gene: TRBV19; CDR3aa: ASTPQRNEKLF
j_gene: TRBJ2-5; v_gene: TRBV7-2; CDR3aa: ASSFGTRGGTQY
j_gene: TRBJ1-1; v_gene: TRBV11-3; CDR3aa: ASSLVRLNTEAF
j_gene: TRBJ1-5; v_gene: TRBV7-9; CDR3aa: ASSRDRVGNQPQH
j_gene: TRBJ1-2; v_gene: TRBV29-1; CDR3aa: SALVLAGFGYT
j_gene: TRBJ1-1; v_gene: TRBV7-6; CDR3aa: ASSLGTGAEAF
j_gene: TRBJ2-3; v_gene: TRBV29-1; CDR3aa: SVASSGSSSTDTQY
j_gene: TRBJ2-4; v_gene: TRBV16; CDR3aa: ASSQFTSGKGIQY
j_gene: TRBJ2-1; v_gene: TRBV9; CDR3aa: ASSVQGSYNEQF
j_gene: TRBJ2-5; v_gene: TRBV29-1; CDR3aa: SALRGEETQY
j_gene: TRBJ1-2; v_gene: TRBV7-9; CDR3aa: ASSSFRDRGGNYGYT
j_gene: TRBJ1-4; v_gene: TRBV7-9; CDR3aa: ASSPAGRAGEKLF
j_gene: TRBJ2-3; v_gene: TRBV5-4; CDR3aa: ASSSKAGPPDTQY
j_gene: TRBJ2-1; v_gene: TRBV7-9; CDR3aa: ASSAPPRISYNEQF
j_gene: TRBJ1-5; v_gene: TRBV5-5; CDR3aa: ASSFDINNQPQH
j_gene: TRBJ1-5; v_gene: TRBV7-2; CDR3aa: ASSSHRAYNQPQH
j_gene: TRBJ1-1; v_gene: TRBV7-8; CDR3aa: ASSLRGREMNTEAF
j_gene: TRBJ2-7; v_gene: TRBV18; CDR3aa: ASSPRDDEQY
j_gene: TRBJ1-2; v_gene: TRBV7-2; CDR3aa: ASSPLVGTGYGYT
j_gene: TRBJ1-1; v_gene: TRBV11-2; CDR3aa: ASSLRGQANTEAF
j_gene: NA; v_gene: TRBV6-5; CDR3aa: ASSRDGFYEQY
j_gene: TRBJ2-5; v_gene: TRBV5-4; CDR3aa: ASSVQLGGGETQY
j_gene: TRBJ1-2; v_gene: TRBV6-5; CDR3aa: ASTRSRDSYGYT
j_gene: TRBJ2-7; v_gene: TRBV2; CDR3aa: ASKRQFYEQY
j_gene: TRBJ2-2; v_gene: TRBV7-8; CDR3aa: ASSLFGRTGELF
j_gene: TRBJ2-1; v_gene: TRBV30; CDR3aa: AWSSGRVYNEQF
j_gene: TRBJ1-3; v_gene: TRBV7-2; CDR3aa: ASSLGGGSRGDTIY
j_gene: TRBJ1-1; v_gene: TRBV29-1; CDR3aa: STLKNTEAF
j_gene: TRBJ1-2; v_gene: TRBV7-9; CDR3aa: ASSLAGASYT
j_gene: TRBJ2-7; v_gene: TRBV7-8; CDR3aa: ASSFGDRSYEQY
j_gene: TRBJ2-5; v_gene: TRBV19; CDR3aa: ASSIAGASETQY
j_gene: TRBJ1-1; v_gene: TRBV18; CDR3aa: ASSPMEVSMGTEAF
j_gene: TRBJ2-4; v_gene: TRBV2; CDR3aa: ASIPGLAKNIQY
j_gene: TRBJ1-5; v_gene: TRBV15; CDR3aa: ATSRDGGNQPQH
j_gene: TRBJ2-1; v_gene: TRBV5-6; CDR3aa: ASSPYLGEFSYNEQF
j_gene: TRBJ2-5; v_gene: TRBV10-2; CDR3aa: ATRGKSGSETQY
j_gene: TRBJ1-1; v_gene: TRBV6-1; CDR3aa: ASSVHFTEAF
j_gene: TRBJ2-2; v_gene: TRBV4-1; CDR3aa: ASSQTQGLAGVVTGELF
j_gene: TRBJ2-1; v_gene: TRBV7-3; CDR3aa: ASSLEATGGEQF
j_gene: TRBJ2-6; v_gene: TRBV28; CDR3aa: ASSPHSGANVLT
j_gene: TRBJ2-1; v_gene: TRBV20-1; CDR3aa: SARGGNEQF
j_gene: TRBJ2-1; v_gene: TRBV7-7; CDR3aa: ASAPRFGNEQF
j_gene: TRBJ2-2; v_gene: TRBV29-1; CDR3aa: SVTGAGELF
j_gene: TRBJ1-5; v_gene: TRBV5-1; CDR3aa: ASSLEGRSNQPQH
j_gene: TRBJ2-1; v_gene: TRBV11-2; CDR3aa: ASSLEGASYNEQF
j_gene: TRBJ1-1; v_gene: TRBV30; CDR3aa: ARGRGDTEAF